The T cell receptor (beta chain) under discussion was sequenced for a study of shared clonotypes between healthy human individuals (dated by TCRdb to 2018 to 2020). Looking at the study overall: Three men and a couple of women, aged 18 to 49 years, made up the cohort. For each donor, CD4 naive and CD4 memory were each given three plates, CD8 naive was given two plates, and CD8 memory was given one plate. Blood TCR repertoires of 5 or 6 healthy adults were deeply sequenced to estimate repertoire size and the extent of clonotype sharing between individuals. To increase sequencing depth and limit assay-specific biases, TCR repertoire library preparation and sequencing were carried out by different laboratories using diverse techniques. Per donor, leukapheresis produced somewhere between about 0.9 and 9.5 billion PBMCs.

V loses 4 bases of germline sequence and J loses 2 bases, and the interval between the two ends is 18 bases. The CDR3 runs 16 amino acids, cysteine and phenylalanine included. Only the CDR3 DNA is retained, 48 bases long and in frame from the first base. The CDR1 and CDR2 encoded by the germline V gene are KGHSH and LQKENI. Using the deep immunoSEQ assay, TCR CDR3 regions were amplified from genomic DNA by multiplex PCR. Genomic DNA extracted from each cell subset was distributed evenly over all wells of several immunoSEQ 96-well plates, and each plate served as one replicate. For sorted subsets, each replicate PCR was loaded with roughly 0.2 ug genomic DNA, equivalent to 25,000 to 30,000 T cell genomes. Purified libraries were measured with a Qubit 3.0 fluorometer, size-checked on a Bioanalyzer 2100, and measured again with the KAPA Library Quantification kit. Every immunoSEQ 96-well plate was sequenced on a dedicated single-read 150-cycle Illumina NextSeq 550 flow cell. Per the source publication's procedure: Because only junctional sequences without quality scores were contained in the immunoSEQ output, filtering matching that applied to full-length reads could not be performed. To assign V/J genes and CDR3, sequences were annotated against IMGT germline references using PyIR, a Python wrapper for IgBLAST v1.9. Reads were filtered out if the reads had weak V/J assignments (E-value above 1e-6), no CDR3, stop codons, out-of-frame junctions, or ambiguous translated residues. V3J clonotypes were defined as sequences sharing an identical inferred V gene, J gene, and CDR3 amino acid sequence. Percentage overlap between repertoires was computed as shared unique clonotypes divided by the size of the smaller repertoire. Repertoire richness was assessed with RTK rarefaction, the Chao1 estimator, and Recon v2.1 estimates of unobserved clonotypes. For all TCRbeta clonotypes obtained by the gDNA method from several donors, generation probabilities were computed with OLGA. TCRdb limited this immuneACCESS table to in-frame rearrangements with V and J called. A share of clones is missing; checked studies link under half to unresolved V genes, and the rest is unexplained. The DNA gave D and trimming, while V, J and clone size come from that table. The sample includes about 1 million clones, with around 74% observed a single time. About 1.4% of the sample is held by the ten biggest clonotypes.

With regard to this clone: The antigen it binds to is not known. No much larger clone is present one base from it, and per-base qualities are unavailable.

The donors were healthy, HIV-negative adults who had no recently reported acute infections or vaccinations. All donors were Caucasian adults living in Nashville, Tennessee, USA. CD4+ T cells were enriched by magnetic negative selection, after which naive cells were positively selected on CD45RA and the negative fraction was taken as the memory subset. Blood was obtained by leukapheresis, after which PBMCs were separated by Ficoll-Histopaque density gradient centrifugation and cryopreserved in liquid nitrogen vapor phase. Purity and quantity of every magnetically sorted T cell population were checked by analytical flow cytometry. Genomic DNA was isolated from each sorted fraction and quantified by UV absorbance on a Nanodrop 2000c. Study-wide findings and limitations: Pairwise subsampling indicated that sequencing depth was expected to affect the degree of clonotype sharing among donors. Sampling was limited to blood, and TCR repertoires in tissue likely differ from TCR repertoires in blood. Approximately 5% of naive CD4, roughly 3.5% of naive CD8, approximately 2% of memory CD4, and roughly 0.4% of memory CD8 clonotypes were shared across several donors. Naive subsets generally had larger estimated clonotype richness than memory subsets. Compared with non-shared clonotypes, the clonotypes found in all four sorted-subset donors had higher generation probabilities. Even with the large sequencing depth, rarefaction of the sorted-subset datasets indicated that sequencing was incomplete. The genetic and exposure-history diversity represented was limited by the small number of donors.

The V and J genes are TRBV18 and TRBJ2-7, with no confident D gene call. This receptor was obtained from a man younger than 30 in good health. Input material: memory CD4+ T cells sorted from blood. This sample's cell subset or site label indicates: CD45RA-negative fraction. The bases are TGTGCCAGCTCACTACTGGCGAGCTCTAACACCTACGAGCAGTACTTC. Its coded protein is CASSLLASSNTYEQYF.